Given below is one T cell receptor (beta chain) in context. What it binds is not known. The sample's treatment: about 20 received Ad26.COV2.S at low or high dose, single or two shots; 5 received placebo; per-sample allocation not given. Collection of samples fell on day 63 after the first vaccine or placebo injection. Vaccination employed an Ad26 vector expressing the Wuhan-strain SARS-CoV-2 spike. The method was immunoSEQ multiplex PCR; TCRdb's version includes in-frame clones alone and lacks a portion of them. The sample comprises 410,000 or so clones, approximately 92% of which are singletons, and more than 1.5% rests with the top ten. The data were obtained in a study of Ad26.COV2.S vaccination and SARS-CoV-2 variants. Regarding the study as a whole: The study found similar non-spike TCR breadth in vaccine and placebo recipients.

The receptor comes from a person between 18 and 65 years old who received the Ad26.COV2.S COVID-19 vaccine or a placebo. This specimen was peripheral blood, taken in a trial of Ad26.COV2.S vaccine versus placebo.

The CDR3 reads CASSFGRGPPLGGELFF. The CDR3 DNA is TGTGCCAGCAGCTTTGGGCGGGGGCCACCGTTGGGAGGGGAGCTGTTTTTT. The J gene is TRBJ2-2, the V gene TRBV7-2; tentatively, D is TRBD2 (7 bases). The CDR3 contains 17 residues. The germline CDR1 and CDR2 sequences are SGHTA and FQGNSA. The V and J ends lost 3 bases and 8 bases respectively, with 22 bases between them.